Detailed here is one TCR beta chain. Its antigen remains unknown. The sample originates from a study of early T cells in non-severe SARS-CoV-2 infection. Study details: Sequencing targeted bulk RNA from unsorted whole blood, leaving chains unpaired. Study conclusions and caveats: VDJdb-based matching was biased toward anti-spike CD8 responses and missed private and CD4 specificities.

Unique molecular identifiers (one per individual cDNA molecule) were attached. Each CDR3 protein gets one entry after TCRdb re-called the 5' RACE reads with MiXCR. The sample shows 65,000 to 95,000 distinct CDR3 sequences, 15% to 20% of them seen only once. Germline values: CDR1 LGHDT, CDR2 YNNKEL (reference sequence). CDR3 length equals 11 residues. Trimming cost V 1 base and J 13 bases, with 9 bases left between them. The source is an adult who was a healthcare worker with PCR-confirmed SARS-CoV-2 infection or an uninfected control (not recorded which). This sequence joins TRBV3-1 and TRBJ2-3, with D perhaps TRBD2 (5 bases). Sequences were obtained from whole blood. CDR3 sequence (DNA): TGTGCCAGCAGCCAAGGAGGGTATGAGTATTTT. Its protein product is CASSQGGYEYF.